This T cell receptor beta chain appears in the sequencing data of a study of T cell therapy after organ transplantation. Whole-study context: Therapy products were autologous CMV-specific T cells, peptide-expanded for roughly 2 weeks. T cell doses, up to 6, came every 2 weeks; follow-up lasted approximately 7 months. The study, taken as a whole, reports: Concurrent antirejection and antiviral drugs remain unassessed confounders. Low CD8+ T cell yield possibly reduced coverage, hiding nonresponder expansions.

Clones were read by immunoSEQ multiplex PCR, and TCRdb kept only the in-frame ones, dropping some. Here the sample spans tens of thousands of clones, approximately 94% being singletons. Germline lookup yields CDR1 SGHVS and CDR2 FNYEAQ. The CDR3 covers 17 residues. V was pared by 4 bases and J by 7 bases, with 25 bases between. Comments on this clone: Antigen: not known.

The rearrangement links TRBV7-6 to TRBJ1-1; tentatively, D is TRBD1 (5 bases). This receptor was identified in a human patient who had received a solid organ transplant and had CMV disease. The material was CD8+ T cells from blood, obtained before autologous CMV-specific T cell therapy. CDR3 residues: CASSSRERGDLGGEAFF. In DNA form, the CDR3 reads TGTGCCAGCAGCTCCAGAGAGCGAGGGGACCTGGGGGGTGAAGCTTTCTTT.